This T cell receptor (beta chain) was recovered during a study of blood T cell repertoires in COVID-19. Assay: immunoSEQ multiplex PCR; the TCRdb copy retains only in-frame clones and omits some. The table has 400,000 to 550,000 clones, approximately 90% seen once; the top ten hold over 1.5%. The CDR3 totals 15 residues. Germline V gene sequence: CDR1 MGHRA, CDR2 YSYEKL. Trimming stripped 1 base from V and 7 bases from J, with 14 bases between. This chain uses TRBV4-1 with TRBJ1-5; D uncertain. The source of this sequence is a young woman with acute COVID-19. Sequencing was performed on PBMCs or T cells enriched from blood (not recorded which). CDR3 nucleotide sequence: TGCGCCAGCAGCCAAGTTGGAGGTGAAGGCCAGCCCCAGCATTTT. Encoded protein: CASSQVGGEGQPQHF.